The source of this TCR beta chain is a study of shared clonotypes between healthy human individuals. Germline V CDR1 and CDR2: MNHEY, SVGAGI. V lost 6 bases and J lost 2; bases outside the gene matches: 3. The CDR3 covers 13 residues. Details on this clone: Its antigen remains unidentified.

The study, taken as a whole, reports: Richness estimates generally favored naive over memory subsets. Clonotypes shared by all four donors outscored non-shared clonotypes in generation probability.

Healthy HIV-negative adults without recent acute infections or vaccinations served as donors. A CD45RA+ naive subset and a CD45RA-negative memory subset were split from CD4+ cells. The method was immunoSEQ multiplex PCR; TCRdb's version includes in-frame clones alone and lacks a portion of them. The sample yields 2 million or so clones, approximately 95% seen once. This chain links TRBV6-5 with TRBJ2-5; 7 positions agree with TRBD1. Sequencing input: naive CD4+ T cells sorted from blood. As to subset: CD45RA+ positively selected. The source is a man younger than 35 in good health. CDR3 sequence: CASRRQGQETQYF. CDR3 in DNA: TGTGCCAGCAGGAGACAGGGTCAAGAGACCCAGTACTTC.